The 25 T cell receptor beta chains presented below share a single source sample, sequenced in a study of T cell changes during pregnancy in multiple sclerosis. Sequencing was performed with immunoSEQ multiplex PCR; in TCRdb, only in-frame clones are kept and a portion is missing. The data contain about 60,000 clones, roughly 93% of them singletons. Sequenced material: CD8+ T cells from peripheral blood mononuclear cells, taken in the second trimester of pregnancy. These receptors were collected from a female donor with multiple sclerosis, enrolled in a pregnancy study.

This clone was observed at least ten times. The V gene is TRBV5-1, the J gene TRBJ1-1; D possibly corresponds to TRBD1 (5 bases). Trimming cost V 1 base and J 6 bases, with 10 bases left between them. Looked up from germline, CDR1 is SGHRS and CDR2 is YFSETQ. The CDR3 covers 13 residues. The DNA for the CDR3 is TGCGCCAGCAGCTTGTATCAGGGCCCTGAAGCTTTCTTT. It codes for CASSLYQGPEAFF. The full variable domain, its missing parts supplied by reference TRBV5-1 and TRBJ1-1, is KAGVTQTPRYLIKTRGQQVTLSCSPISGHRSVSWYQQTPGQGLQFLFEYFSETQRNKGNFPGRFSGRQFSNSRSEMNVSTLELGDSALYLCASSLYQGPEAFFGQGTRLTVV.

V usage is TRBV29-1 and J usage is TRBJ2-4, with 8 bases aligning to TRBD1. The ends lost 1 base at V and 4 bases at J; junction bases unmatched: 3. The V gene's germline CDR1 is SQVTM and CDR2 ANQGSEA. The CDR3 runs to 14 residues. CDR3: CSVEARTGKNIQYF. Here the CDR3 DNA reads TGCAGCGTTGAAGCTCGGACAGGGAAAAACATTCAGTACTTC.

The chain couples TRBV27 to TRBJ2-5; D is ambiguous. This CDR3 region has 13 residues. The germline V gene has CDR1 MNHEY and CDR2 SMNVEV (reference sequence). Trimming removed 1 base at V and 5 bases at J, with 8 bases between. CDR3 in DNA: TGTGCCAGCAGTTTATGGAGTGGGGAGACCCAGTACTTC. Translating gives CASSLWSGETQYF.

The rearrangement joins TRBV28 to TRBJ1-1; D might be TRBD1 (5 bases). The V end lost 6 bases, the J end lost 0 bases, and 11 bases lay between the germline ends. The length of the CDR3 is 14 residues. Germline assignment: CDR1 MDHEN and CDR2 SYDVKM. This CDR3 is CASRGIGVNTEAFF. The CDR3 DNA sequence: TGTGCCAGCAGGGGGATAGGGGTGAACACTGAAGCTTTCTTT.

The CDR3 coding sequence is TGTGCCAGCAGCTTCCTTCCACGGGGAAGCACTGAAGCTTTCTTT. It is translated as CASSFLPRGSTEAFF. The genes are TRBV16 and TRBJ1-1, with no clear D. The CDR3 covers 15 residues. V gave up 5 bases and J gave up 4 bases, with 17 bases separating them. From germline, CDR1 is KGHSY and CDR2 FQNENV.

This clone was detected once. This sequence joins TRBV6-1 and TRBJ1-4; TRBD1 matches 9 bases. This CDR3 comprises 18 residues. V shed 3 bases, J shed 1 base, and the junction held 9 bases outside the gene matches. CDR1 is MNHNS, CDR2 SASEGT, per germline. The CDR3 DNA is TGTGCCAGCAGTGAGGGAACAGGGGGCAGAGTAACTAATGAAAAACTGTTTTTT. Translation: CASSEGTGGRVTNEKLFF.

This clone occurred once. The rearrangement uses TRBV30 and TRBJ2-1; a weak D match, TRBD2 (5 bases). V dropped 1 base and J dropped 7 bases, with 11 bases sitting between them. CDR1 is GTSNPN, CDR2 SVGIG, per germline (reference sequence). The CDR3 runs to 13 residues. This CDR3 reads CAWSEVSVNEQFF. The CDR3 region has the DNA TGTGCCTGGAGTGAGGTTAGCGTGAATGAGCAGTTCTTC.

The chain has TRBV29-1 and TRBJ2-1; TRBD2 aligns across 9 bases. The CDR3 consists of 12 residues. Germline CDR1 and CDR2: SQVTM and ANQGSEA. Germline trimming cut 4 bases from V and 7 bases from J; bases unmatched to any gene: 2. Here the CDR3 reads CSVGLAGNEQFF. Written as DNA, the CDR3 is TGCAGCGTTGGCCTAGCGGGAAATGAGCAGTTCTTC.

V and J are TRBV7-3 and TRBJ2-7; 8 bases agree with TRBD1. The length of the CDR3 is 14 residues. V shed 5 bases and J 4 bases; nucleotides not matched to a gene: 7. From germline, CDR1 is SGHTA and CDR2 FQGTGA. The CDR3 reads CASSPSGTGYEQYF. CDR3 in DNA: TGTGCCAGCAGCCCCTCCGGGACAGGATACGAGCAGTACTTC.

CDR3 protein: CASSLDLGSGGTYGYTF. The CDR3 DNA is TGTGCCAGCAGCTTGGACTTAGGGTCAGGGGGCACCTATGGCTACACCTTC. V gene TRBV5-4 combines with J gene TRBJ1-2; 8 bases fit TRBD1. Germline V gene data show CDR1 as SGHNT and CDR2 as YYREEE (reference sequence). Losses at the gene ends were 0 bases for V and 4 bases for J; bases not matched to a gene: 11. The CDR3 runs 17 residues.

V usage is TRBV28 and J usage is TRBJ2-1; perhaps TRBD2 as D (6 bases). The CDR3 spans 16 residues. The V gene's germline CDR1 is MDHEN and CDR2 SYDVKM. Between the trimmed V and J ends, which lost 5 bases and 7 bases, there was a span of 21 bases. The CDR3 DNA is TGTGCCAGCAGTCGACTATCACCGGACCGGGGGAATGAGCAGTTCTTC. This translates into CASSRLSPDRGNEQFF.

The chain joins TRBV6-1 to TRBJ2-1, with D perhaps TRBD2 (5 bases). Between the trimmed V and J ends, which lost 4 bases and 2 bases, there was a span of 12 bases. From germline, CDR1 is MNHNS and CDR2 SASEGT. The CDR3 spans 15 residues. CDR3 in amino acids: CASSATRDPYNEQFF. DNA of the CDR3: TGTGCCAGCAGTGCCACTAGGGATCCCTACAATGAGCAGTTCTTC.

The chain is built from TRBV28 and TRBJ1-3; 7 positions match TRBD1. The V gene end was trimmed by 6 bases and the J gene end by 0 bases; junction bases not matched to a gene: 5. CDR3 size: 15 residues. Germline V gene lookup returns CDR1 MDHEN and CDR2 SYDVKM. The CDR3 DNA follows: TGTGCCAGCAGGCCGGACAGGAGCTCTGGAAACACCATATATTTT. Translating it yields CASRPDRSSGNTIYF.

J is TRBJ1-5 and V is TRBV19; 7 bases are shared with TRBD1. V lost 5 bases and J lost 5; bases outside the gene matches: 12. Germline CDR1 LNHDA, CDR2 SQIVND (reference sequence). The CDR3 spans 16 residues. CDR3 sequence reads: CASSLSGGDRYQPQHF. In DNA form, the CDR3 reads TGTGCCAGTAGTCTCTCGGGGGGGGACAGATATCAGCCCCAGCATTTT.

The V gene is TRBV5-4, the J gene TRBJ2-1; D not certain. CDR3 length: 13 residues. The germline V gene encodes CDR1 SGHNT and CDR2 YYREEE (reference sequence). V was shortened by 5 bases and J by 2 bases, with 8 bases between the two germline ends. CDR3 loop: CASRAVPYNEQFF. CDR3 nucleotides: TGTGCCAGCAGGGCTGTTCCCTACAATGAGCAGTTCTTC.

Only one count was recorded for this clone. No conserved phenylalanine or tryptophan is present at the end of the CDR3, so a read error is the likely explanation. The chain joins TRBV30 to TRBJ2-7; perhaps TRBD2 as D (7 bases). The CDR3 has 13 residues. Trimming took off 2 bases at V and 7 bases at J, with 15 bases between the two ends. In germline, CDR1 is GTSNPN, CDR2 SVGIG (reference sequence). CDR3: CAWSHGGRREQYL. CDR3 nucleotides: TGTGCCTGGAGTCACGGGGGGCGCAGAGAGCAGTACCTC.

The chain employs TRBV9 and TRBJ1-2, with D unclear. The CDR3 is made up of 16 amino acids. Germline lookup yields CDR1 SGDLS and CDR2 YYNGEE. The V end lost 0 bases, the J end lost 6 bases, and 18 bases lay between the germline ends. The CDR3, as DNA: TGTGCCAGCAGCGTAGCAACCGGGGAGGGTCCTAATGGCTACACCTTC. It codes for CASSVATGEGPNGYTF. The variable domain in full, with the rest retrieved from reference TRBV9 and TRBJ1-2, is DSGVTQTPKHLITATGQRVTLRCSPRSGDLSVYWYQQSLDQGLQFLIQYYNGEERAKGNILERFSAQQFPDLHSELNLSSLELGDSALYFCASSVATGEGPNGYTFGSGTRLTVV.

The J gene is TRBJ1-1, the V gene TRBV6-5; D possibly corresponds to TRBD1 (5 bases). This CDR3 contains 16 residues. The V gene's germline CDR1 is MNHEY and CDR2 SVGAGI. V lost 2 bases and J lost 3, with 16 bases in between. In nucleotides, the CDR3 is TGTGCCAGCAGTTACATGACAGTGTCCCGCTACACTGAAGCTTTCTTT. Amino acids: CASSYMTVSRYTEAFF.

The chain has TRBV29-1 and TRBJ2-7, with D tentatively TRBD2 (6 bases). The CDR3 sequence is 13 residues long. The ends were cut back, 6 bases at V and 0 bases at J, with 12 bases in the middle. Germline CDR1 SQVTM, CDR2 ANQGSEA. The CDR3 region is CSVGGGSSYEQYF. The CDR3 DNA follows: TGCAGCGTAGGCGGAGGGTCCTCCTACGAGCAGTACTTC.

The chain combines TRBV6-1 with TRBJ2-2, with 7 positions matching TRBD2. Germline V gives CDR1 MNHNS, CDR2 SASEGT. CDR3 length equals 14 residues. V dropped 6 bases and J dropped 3; count of bases not matched to a gene: 4. CDR3 nucleotide sequence: TGTGCCAGCAGGGAGCGGGGTGACACCGGGGAGCTGTTTTTT. Amino acid sequence: CASRERGDTGELFF.

This chain uses TRBV30 with TRBJ2-7; 9 bases map to TRBD1. The CDR3 is made up of 14 amino acids. CDR1 and CDR2 from the germline V gene are GTSNPN and SVGIG (reference sequence). V was clipped by 4 bases and J by 0 bases; unmatched bases: 4. CDR3 sequence (DNA): TGTGCCTGGACAAGGACAGGGGTCTCCTACGAGCAGTACTTC. This translates into CAWTRTGVSYEQYF.

This clone was recorded once. V and J are TRBV9 and TRBJ2-3, with 10 bases lining up with TRBD2. Trimming took 4 bases from V and 6 from J; bases not matched to a gene: 17. Germline-derived CDR1 and CDR2 are SGDLS and YYNGEE. CDR3 size: 18 residues. The CDR3 region is CASSFSRTSGPRRDTQYF. The CDR3 nucleotides are TGTGCCAGCAGCTTTTCGAGGACTAGCGGTCCAAGGCGGGATACGCAGTATTTT.

V gene TRBV4-3 combines with J gene TRBJ1-2; possible D gene TRBD1, 6 bases. Germline V gene sequence: CDR1 LGHNA, CDR2 YSLEER. The CDR3 covers 16 residues. The germline V and J ends were trimmed by 0 bases and 3 bases, with 14 bases remaining between them. CDR3: CASSQDRGRGYYGYTF. The CDR3 nucleotides are TGCGCCAGCAGCCAAGATCGTGGCAGGGGATACTATGGCTACACCTTC.

This sequence joins TRBV6-1 and TRBJ2-7; D call uncertain. This CDR3 has 14 residues. CDR1 and CDR2 from the germline V gene are MNHNS and SASEGT. With 0 bases removed from V and 3 bases from J, the gap between germline ends came to 9 bases. Here the CDR3 reads CASSEAANYYEQYF. CDR3 bases: TGTGCCAGCAGTGAAGCTGCCAACTACTACGAGCAGTACTTC.

The chain combines TRBV2 with TRBJ1-5; D might be TRBD1 (5 bases). This CDR3 contains 12 residues. Trimming shortened V by 6 bases and J by 5 bases, and 8 bases separated the two germline ends. CDR1 and CDR2 from the germline V gene are SNHLY and FYNNEI. The CDR3 bases are TGTGCCAGCAGCTGGGGGGATCAGCCCCAGCATTTT. This codes for CASSWGDQPQHF. Full variable domain (rest looked up from reference TRBV2 and TRBJ1-5): EPEVTQTPSHQVTQMGQEVILRCVPISNHLYFYWYRQILGQKVEFLVSFYNNEISEKSEIFDDQFSVERPDGSNFTLKIRSTKLEDSAMYFCASSWGDQPQHFGDGTRLSIL.